This T cell receptor beta chain was sequenced in a study of metastatic and nonmetastatic thyroid tumors. V gave up 4 bases and J gave up 2 bases, with 19 bases separating them. Per germline, CDR1 SGHNT and CDR2 YYREEE (reference sequence). There are 18 residues in the CDR3. Whole-study findings and limits: In both blood and tumor samples, TCR beta diversity was reported significantly higher for malignant than benign nodules.

As to this clone: Its antigen is currently unknown.

The authors' processing: A distant-metastasis classifier for papillary thyroid cancer was built using CDR3 differences across clinicopathological groups. Using MiXCR, TCRdb reanalyzed the PCR reads. TCRdb's processing, not the authors' own work, is the source of the V and J calls. Of 15,000 to 20,000 clones detected, about 25% appear once; the ten largest clones hold 8% to 13%. All patients were treatment-naive before thyroid surgery. The chain joins TRBV5-4 to TRBJ2-6; maybe TRBD1 (5 bases). Sample: adjacent normal tissue. This clonotype was obtained from a female donor with papillary thyroid cancer or a benign thyroid nodule (not recorded which). Some clones in this sample may be carry-over from other donors' samples. In DNA form, the CDR3 reads TGTGCCAGCAGCGTGACAGCCTCCCCGCCAACTGGGGCCAACGTCCTGACTTTC. Protein product: CASSVTASPPTGANVLTF.